This T cell receptor (beta chain) stems from a study of T cells in Graves' hyperthyroidism and ophthalmopathy. Note on this clonotype: Its antigen is unidentified.

Broader study findings: Blood also showed most of the thyroid clonotypes that were expanded above 0.001.

The investigators amplified TCR beta CDR3 regions from RNA transcripts. HTBI primers were used for first-round RT-PCR of the TCR CDR3. TCRdb recomputed calls from the multiplex PCR reads with MiXCR, one row per CDR3 protein. Here the sample spans hundreds of thousands of distinct CDR3 sequences, roughly 20% being singletons. This CDR3 region has 13 residues. V was pared by 5 bases and J by 1 base, with 11 bases between. Germline V CDR1 and CDR2: SQVTM, ANQGSEA. The V and J genes are TRBV29-1 and TRBJ1-1, with D tentatively TRBD1 (5 bases). Sequences were obtained from blood. This clonotype originated in a woman in her 50s with Graves' hyperthyroidism that later progressed to Graves' ophthalmopathy. The CDR3 DNA reads as TGCAGCGTTAGGGGTGGAGGGAACACTGAAGCTTTCTTT. Encoded protein: CSVRGGGNTEAFF.